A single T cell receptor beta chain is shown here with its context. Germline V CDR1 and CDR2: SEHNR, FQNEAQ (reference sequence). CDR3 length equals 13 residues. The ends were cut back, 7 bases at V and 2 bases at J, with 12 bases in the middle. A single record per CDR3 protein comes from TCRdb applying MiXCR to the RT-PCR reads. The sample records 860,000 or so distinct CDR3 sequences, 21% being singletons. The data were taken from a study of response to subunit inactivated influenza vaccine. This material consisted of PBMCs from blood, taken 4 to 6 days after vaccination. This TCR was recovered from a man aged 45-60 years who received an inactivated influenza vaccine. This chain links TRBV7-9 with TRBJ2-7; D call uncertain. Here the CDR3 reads CASTSDVTYEQYF. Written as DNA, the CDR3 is TGTGCCAGCACCTCGGACGTCACCTACGAGCAGTACTTC. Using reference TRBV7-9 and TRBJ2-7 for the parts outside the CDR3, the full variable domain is DTGVSQNPRHKITKRGQNVTFRCDPISEHNRLYWYRQTLGQGPEFLTYFQNEAQLEKSRLLSDRFSAERPKGSFSTLEIQRTEQGDSAMYLCASTSDVTYEQYFGPGTRLTVT.